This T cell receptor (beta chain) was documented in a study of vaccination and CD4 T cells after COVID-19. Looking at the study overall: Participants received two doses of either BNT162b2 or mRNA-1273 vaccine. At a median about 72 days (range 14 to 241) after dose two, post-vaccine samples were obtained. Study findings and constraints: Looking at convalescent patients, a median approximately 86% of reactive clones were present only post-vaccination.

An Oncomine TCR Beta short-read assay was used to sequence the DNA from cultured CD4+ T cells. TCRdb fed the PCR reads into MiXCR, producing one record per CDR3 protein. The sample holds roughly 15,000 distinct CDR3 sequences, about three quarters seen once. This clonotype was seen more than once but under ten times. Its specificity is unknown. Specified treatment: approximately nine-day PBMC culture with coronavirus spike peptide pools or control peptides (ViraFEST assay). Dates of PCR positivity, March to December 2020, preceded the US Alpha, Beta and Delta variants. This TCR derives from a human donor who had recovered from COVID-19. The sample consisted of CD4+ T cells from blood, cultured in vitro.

Written as DNA, the CDR3 is TGTGCCAGCAGCCGGGACGGGGCCTATGGCTACACCTTC. Protein sequence: CASSRDGAYGYTF. The J gene is TRBJ1-2, the V gene TRBV11-1; D possibly corresponds to TRBD1 (5 bases). CDR3 size: 13 residues. Trimming shortened V by 5 bases and J by 4 bases, and 11 bases separated the two germline ends. CDR1 and CDR2 from the germline V gene are SGHAT and FQDESV (reference sequence).